The present entry profiles one TCR beta chain with its context. Its matching antigen is unknown. The record originates from a study of glioma-infiltrating T cells after dendritic cell vaccination. On the study more broadly: At biweekly intervals, patients got three intradermal dendritic cell vaccine injections. Study outcomes and limitations: Survival was not directly related to TCR clonality in these patients. Longer survival after dendritic cell vaccination followed higher pretreatment TIL content.

Germline CDR1 reads SNHLY; CDR2 reads FYNNEI. The CDR3 consists of 14 residues. With 11 bases removed from V and 9 bases from J, the gap between germline ends came to 23 bases. Time point noted: after dendritic cell vaccination, including at tumor progression/relapse. Before vaccination, two weeks after the third vaccination, and at progression, PBMC were collected. TCRdb's copy holds only in-frame clones and misses some; the assay was immunoSEQ multiplex PCR. The data show more than 85,000 clones, roughly 89% seen once. V gene TRBV2 combines with J gene TRBJ2-1; D possibly corresponds to TRBD2 (5 bases). The TCR was taken from a human donor with glioblastoma. The material sequenced was blood, taken after dendritic cell vaccination. CDR3 in DNA: TGTGCCGGAGGCTTCTGGGGAGAAAAGGGTGAGCAGTTCTTC. It translates to CAGGFWGEKGEQFF. The full variable domain, rest sourced from reference TRBV2 and TRBJ2-1, is EPEVTQTPSHQVTQMGQEVILRCVPISNHLYFYWYRQILGQKVEFLVSFYNNEISEKSEIFDDQFSVERPDGSNFTLKIRSTKLEDSAMYFCAGGFWGEKGEQFFGPGTRLTVL.